This TCR beta chain was sequenced during a study of human T cells and chemical hapten exposure. There are many counts of this clonotype. The length of the CDR3 is 13 residues. V was clipped by 6 bases and J by 0 bases, with 6 bases between them. Germline CDR1 reads SNHLY; CDR2 reads FYNNEI. The time point: patch test 1, 2 weeks after DPC sensitization. Indicated treatment: therapeutic diphenylcyclopropenone sensitization with weekly scalp DPC. Blood collection happened ahead of applying each patch test. Source study methods: With a range of about 23,224 to 750,000, the median per sample was roughly 91,000 TCRs. Each CDR3 protein is one row after TCRdb ran MiXCR on the RACE reads. The V and J calls come from TCRdb's annotation, not from the publication. The repertoire includes roughly 70,000 distinct CDR3 sequences, around 9.8% of them detected once, and 3% to 3.5% sits in the top ten.

The chain joins TRBV2 to TRBJ1-5; D ambiguous. The sequencing used whole blood, collected in connection with sensitization to the hapten diphenylcyclopropenone (DPC). This TCR derives from a woman aged 40 to 49 with alopecia areata. Some clones in this sample may be carry-over from other donors' samples. CDR3 in amino acids: CASREDSNQPQHF. CDR3 in DNA: TGTGCCAGCAGGGAGGATAGCAATCAGCCCCAGCATTTT.